These 15 T cell receptor beta chains were all obtained from the same sample, sequenced in a study of T cells of healthy individuals. TCRdb redid the calling of the 5' RACE reads with MiXCR, one entry per CDR3 protein. The sample has just over 40,000 distinct CDR3 sequences, 4% to 5.5% seen once; the top ten hold about 8.9%. All receptors derive from a human donor in good health.

This clonotype was detected a few times. The chain links TRBV12-3 or TRBV12-4 to TRBJ2-1; 9 positions match TRBD1. The CDR3 length is 16 residues. The V segment lost 3 bases and the J segment 6 bases; nucleotides outside the gene matches: 9. The chain's CDR3 is CASSFLTGTGINEQFF. DNA of the CDR3: TGTGCCAGCAGTTTCCTAACCGGGACAGGGATCAATGAGCAGTTCTTC.

This clonotype occurred many times. This chain uses TRBV6-6 with TRBJ1-1; D is undetermined. The CDR3 spans 14 residues. V was clipped by 6 bases and J by 1 base, with 12 bases between them. Germline CDR1 reads MNHNY; CDR2 reads SVGAGI (reference sequence). The CDR3 is CASRAEWGNTEAFF. In DNA form, the CDR3 reads TGTGCCAGCAGGGCAGAGTGGGGGAACACTGAAGCTTTCTTT.

The table lists this clonotype with many counts. The gene calls are TRBV11-2 and TRBJ2-7; possibly TRBD2 for D (5 bases). Trimming pared 5 bases from V and 3 bases from J, leaving 17 bases between. CDR1 and CDR2 from the germline V gene are SGHAT and FQNNGV. The CDR3 has 15 amino acids. The CDR3 bases are TGTGCCAGCAGCCCAATCGAGGGCCCGGACTACGAGCAGTACTTC. It encodes CASSPIEGPDYEQYF.

This clonotype showed up many times. The chain combines TRBV9 with TRBJ1-1; a weak D match, TRBD1 (5 bases). The CDR3 is 17 amino acids. V lost 0 bases and J 4 bases, leaving 19 bases between the germline ends. The germline V gene encodes CDR1 SGDLS and CDR2 YYNGEE. CDR3 sequence: CASSVGGAGLLGTEAFF. CDR3 bases: TGTGCCAGCAGCGTAGGAGGTGCGGGGCTCTTGGGCACTGAAGCTTTCTTT.

This clonotype was counted only a few times. The J gene is TRBJ1-5, the V gene TRBV2; 10 bases line up with TRBD1. Germline CDR1 reads SNHLY; CDR2 reads FYNNEI. This CDR3 is 15 amino acids long. The J segment lost 5 bases and the V segment lost 4 bases, leaving 5 bases of the junction unmatched. For the CDR3, the DNA is TGTGCCAGCAGTGCGACAGGGGGCAGGGATCAGCCCCAGCATTTT. It translates to CASSATGGRDQPQHF.

In this sample, this clonotype turned up many times. This sequence joins TRBV11-2 and TRBJ2-3; 9 bases fit TRBD2. In germline, CDR1 is SGHAT, CDR2 FQNNGV. This CDR3 contains 14 residues. With 1 base clipped from V and 5 bases from J, the junction kept 1 base outside the gene matches. The CDR3 DNA follows: TGTGCCAGCAGCTTAGGGCGGGAGGGAGATACGCAGTATTTT. It specifies CASSLGREGDTQYF.

This clonotype was found many times. The genes are TRBV2 and TRBJ1-5, with 7 bases identical to TRBD1. CDR3 length: 15 amino acids. CDR1 SNHLY and CDR2 FYNNEI come from the germline V gene. The ends lost 5 bases at V and 6 bases at J; junction bases unmatched: 10. The CDR3 is CASSRTTGQSQPQHF. The CDR3 DNA reads as TGTGCCAGCAGTAGAACGACAGGGCAGAGTCAGCCCCAGCATTTT.

This clonotype was seen many times. The gene calls are TRBV14 and TRBJ2-1, with 12 nucleotides matching TRBD2. Per the germline V gene, CDR1 is SGHDN and CDR2 is FVKESK. This CDR3 is 17 amino acids long. J gave up 4 bases and V 3 bases, and 7 bases lay outside the gene matches. The CDR3 nucleotides read TGTGCCAGCAGCCACCGCGGACTAGCGGGGAGATACAATGAGCAGTTCTTC. Translating it yields CASSHRGLAGRYNEQFF.

This clonotype showed up many times. V is TRBV7-4 and J is TRBJ1-4; a weak D match, TRBD1 (6 bases). This CDR3 has 18 residues. Germline lookup yields CDR1 SGHVT and CDR2 SQSDAQ. The V gene lost 5 bases and the J gene lost 5 bases, with 24 bases spanning the gap. The DNA for the CDR3 is TGTGCCAGCAGCCCCAGGCAACGCCTCCGGGACAAAAATGAAAAACTGTTTTTT. Translation gives CASSPRQRLRDKNEKLFF.

In this sample, this clonotype turned up many times. The CDR3 DNA follows: TGTGCCTGCCCCCCTCCCCGAACCAGAGACACTGGGGCCAACGTCCTGACTTTC. Its translation is CACPPPRTRDTGANVLTF. V is TRBV30 and J is TRBJ2-6, with unresolved D. Per germline, CDR1 GTSNPN and CDR2 SVGIG (reference sequence). V shed 6 bases and J shed 2 bases, with 23 bases lying between them. This CDR3 comprises 18 residues.

This clonotype was found many times. The chain is built from TRBV6-5 and TRBJ1-1; D gene unclear. The CDR3 runs to 13 residues. The V gene's germline CDR1 is MNHEY and CDR2 SVGAGI. The V end was cut by 0 bases, the J end by 3 bases, with 5 bases between. CDR3 in amino acids: CASSYSKDTEAFF. CDR3 DNA: TGTGCCAGCAGTTACTCTAAAGACACTGAAGCTTTCTTT.

This clonotype was recorded at least ten times. This chain joins TRBV3-1 and TRBJ2-5; 11 nucleotides match TRBD2. Germline loops: CDR1 LGHDT, CDR2 YNNKEL (reference sequence). The V segment lost 0 bases and the J segment 6 bases; nucleotides outside the gene matches: 3. This CDR3 is 15 amino acids long. The CDR3 here is CASSQDSSGGKTQYF. The CDR3 DNA sequence: TGTGCCAGCAGCCAAGATTCTAGCGGGGGGAAGACCCAGTACTTC.

This clonotype came up many times. V and J are TRBV6-5 and TRBJ2-3; 9 positions agree with TRBD2. The V segment lost 6 bases and the J segment 1 base; nucleotides outside the gene matches: 5. The CDR3 extends over 15 amino acids. The germline V gene encodes CDR1 MNHEY and CDR2 SVGAGI. DNA for the CDR3: TGTGCCAGCAGAGGACTAGCGCCAGGCACAGATACGCAGTATTTT. Its translation is CASRGLAPGTDTQYF.

This clonotype showed up many times. J is TRBJ2-1 and V is TRBV7-2; 10 positions match TRBD2. Germline loops: CDR1 SGHTA, CDR2 FQGNSA. CDR3 length: 16 residues. V gave up 0 bases and J gave up 2 bases; unmatched junction bases: 1. CDR3 sequence (DNA): TGTGCCAGCAGCTTAGCTAGCGGGAGGCCCTACAATGAGCAGTTCTTC. This codes for CASSLASGRPYNEQFF.

V usage is TRBV20-1 and J usage is TRBJ2-7; D ambiguous. With 3 bases removed from V and 1 base from J, the gap between germline ends came to 7 bases. This CDR3 has 12 residues. CDR1 DFQATT and CDR2 SNEGSKA come from the germline V gene (reference sequence). The CDR3 DNA reads as TGCAGTGCTAGGCCCGGATCCTACGAGCAGTACTTC. Its translation is CSARPGSYEQYF.